The T cell receptor beta chain described here comes from a study of cytomegalovirus exposure and HLA in healthy donors. Study findings and constraints: Cytomegalovirus-associated TCR beta chains were listed, numbering under 200. Later analysis showed TCR association rates varying by HLA locus, highest for DRB1 and lowest for HLA-C.

With V trimmed by 6 bases and J by 9 bases, 6 bases remained unmatched. Germline V lookup: CDR1 WNHNN, CDR2 SYGVQD (reference sequence). This CDR3 is built from 13 residues. The table lists this clone with a count of one. Its antigen is currently unknown. Samples came from healthy bone marrow donors. With 60 Vbeta and 13 Jbeta primers, the PCR was carried out. The data were produced by immunoSEQ multiplex PCR, yet TCRdb's version contains in-frame clones alone and is incomplete. The sample lists tens of thousands of clones, over 60% occurring once. This TCR was sampled from a man aged 40-55 years in good health and CMV-seronegative. The rearrangement joins TRBV10-1 to TRBJ2-7; 12 bases fit TRBD2. What was sequenced was PBMCs. CDR3: CASSETSGSVQYF. DNA for the CDR3: TGCGCCAGCAGCGAGACTAGCGGGAGTGTGCAGTACTTC.